This T cell receptor (beta chain) was retrieved from a study of blood T cell repertoires in COVID-19. This clone was counted a single time. This CDR3 is 14 amino acids long. The V end lost 0 bases, the J end lost 2 bases, and 5 bases lay between the germline ends. Germline V gene sequence: CDR1 SGHDT, CDR2 YYEEEE. Sequenced by immunoSEQ multiplex PCR; TCRdb stores in-frame clones only, minus some. The top ten clones hold approximately 6% of a sample with under 65,000 clones, 80% to 90% of them seen once. This sequence originates from a woman in her sixties with COVID-19, enrolled during active disease. This rearrangement joins TRBV5-6 to TRBJ1-4; D is unresolved. Sequencing used peripheral blood. In DNA form, the CDR3 reads TGTGCCAGCAGCTTGGCCGGGACTAATGAAAAACTGTTTTTT. Protein: CASSLAGTNEKLFF.